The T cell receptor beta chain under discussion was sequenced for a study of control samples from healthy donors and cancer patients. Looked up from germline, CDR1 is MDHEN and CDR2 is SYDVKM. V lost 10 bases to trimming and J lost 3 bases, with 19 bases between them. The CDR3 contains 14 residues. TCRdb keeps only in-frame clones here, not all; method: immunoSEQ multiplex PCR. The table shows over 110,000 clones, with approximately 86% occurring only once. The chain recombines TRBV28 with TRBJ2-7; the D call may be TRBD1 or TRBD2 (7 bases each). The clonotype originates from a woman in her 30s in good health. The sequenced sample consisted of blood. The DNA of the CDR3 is TGTGCCACAAAAAGACAGGGAGGGGGCTACGAGCAGTACTTC. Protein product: CATKRQGGGYEQYF.